These 18 T cell receptor beta chains came from one sample sequenced in a study of T-cell reconstitution after alpha-beta-depleted transplantation in children. The library targeted TCRbeta and was prepared with unique molecular identifiers. TCRdb re-called the PCR reads through MiXCR, storing one row per CDR3 protein. The sample yields about a million distinct CDR3 sequences, about 29% seen once. The sequenced sample was PBMCs, mostly from graft donor cells, obtained 360 days after TCRalphabeta/CD19-depleted stem cell transplant. The receptors originated from a boy under two years old who had a stem cell transplant for SCID, so the T cells may come from the graft donor.

This clonotype showed up just once. The chain links TRBV4-2 to TRBJ2-7; tentatively, D is TRBD1 (6 bases). CDR1 and CDR2 (germline): LGHNA, YNFKEQ. V lost 4 bases and J 0 bases, leaving 16 bases between the germline ends. The CDR3 runs to 16 residues. The DNA for the CDR3 is TGTGCCAGCAGCCGCGGCCAGGGACAACTCTCCTACGAGCAGTACTTC. As protein: CASSRGQGQLSYEQYF.

V gene TRBV28 combines with J gene TRBJ1-1; 7 bases agree with TRBD1. V was pared by 4 bases and J by 8 bases, with 4 bases of the junction left unmatched. Germline V gene lookup returns CDR1 MDHEN and CDR2 SYDVKM. The CDR3 has 12 residues. The CDR3 nucleotides are TGTGCCAGCAGTTCGGGGACAGCAGAAGCTTTCTTT. This gives the protein CASSSGTAEAFF.

This clonotype was recorded once. V is TRBV19 and J is TRBJ2-2; the match to TRBD1 covers 11 bases. Germline V gene data show CDR1 as LNHDA and CDR2 as SQIVND (reference sequence). The CDR3 extends over 16 amino acids. Trimming removed 5 bases from V and 6 bases from J; junction bases left unmatched: 8. The CDR3 sequence is CASSHLPGQGAGELFF. In nucleotides, the CDR3 is TGTGCCAGTAGTCACCTCCCGGGACAGGGGGCCGGGGAGCTGTTTTTT.

The chain employs TRBV12-3 or TRBV12-4 and TRBJ1-6; D remains ambiguous. The CDR3 runs 14 residues. Trimming removed 3 bases from V and 7 bases from J, with 10 bases in between. The CDR3 DNA reads TGTGCCAGCAGTTTCGTGGTGGGGAATTCACCCCTCCACTTT. Translated: CASSFVVGNSPLHF.

The chain couples TRBV12-3 or TRBV12-4 to TRBJ2-2, with D perhaps given as TRBD1 or TRBD2 (6 bases each). Trimming stripped 6 bases from V and 5 bases from J, with 31 bases between. The CDR3 has 20 amino acids. The CDR3 region is CASREKFRGLSSGSTGELFF. DNA for the CDR3: TGTGCCAGCAGAGAGAAGTTCAGGGGACTGTCGAGTGGATCGACCGGGGAGCTGTTTTTT.

This clonotype was detected a few times. The chain carries TRBV6-6 and TRBJ2-1, with D hard to call. This CDR3 contains 13 residues. Germline V CDR1 and CDR2: MNHNY, SVGAGI (reference sequence). The ends were cut back, 2 bases at V and 5 bases at J, with 7 bases in the middle. The CDR3 nucleotides read TGTGCCAGCAGTTACACCCCGGACAATGAGCAGTTCTTC. Translation: CASSYTPDNEQFF.

The chain couples TRBV6-1 to TRBJ1-2; D uncertain. The CDR3 extends over 13 amino acids. V was shortened by 6 bases and J by 0 bases, with 8 bases between the two germline ends. Germline CDR1 reads MNHNS; CDR2 reads SASEGT. CDR3 sequence: CASRWGANYGYTF. The CDR3 DNA follows: TGTGCCAGCAGATGGGGAGCTAACTATGGCTACACCTTC.

The rearrangement joins TRBV5-6 to TRBJ1-2; no clear D gene. This CDR3 is built from 12 residues. The germline V gene has CDR1 SGHDT and CDR2 YYEEEE. V was clipped by 3 bases and J by 2 bases, with 5 bases between them. Written as DNA, the CDR3 is TGTGCCAGCAGCTGGGTCAACTATGGCTACACCTTC. As protein: CASSWVNYGYTF.

The rearrangement uses TRBV7-2 and TRBJ1-6; 8 bases agree with TRBD1. Germline V gene sequence: CDR1 SGHTA, CDR2 FQGNSA. After removal of 5 bases from V and 6 bases from J, the junction contained 6 bases not matched to a gene. The CDR3 consists of 15 residues. Written as DNA, the CDR3 is TGTGCCAGCAGCCTCGGACAGGGAATTAATTCACCCCTCCACTTT. Its protein product is CASSLGQGINSPLHF.

The gene calls are TRBV5-6 and TRBJ2-2; possibly TRBD1 or TRBD2 for D (5 bases each). The V gene's germline CDR1 is SGHDT and CDR2 YYEEEE. There are 17 residues in the CDR3. V was shortened by 0 bases and J by 1 base, with 13 bases between the two germline ends. Here the CDR3 reads CASSLVGVRVNTGELFF. The CDR3, as DNA: TGTGCCAGCAGCTTGGTGGGGGTCAGGGTGAACACCGGGGAGCTGTTTTTT.

This clonotype has just a few counts. The chain employs TRBV5-1 and TRBJ1-6; 7 positions agree with TRBD1. This CDR3 contains 15 residues. Germline CDR1 and CDR2: SGHRS and YFSETQ. The trim removed 0 bases at V and 6 bases at J, leaving 3 bases unmatched. The CDR3: CASSLEGALNSPLHF. DNA for the CDR3: TGCGCCAGCAGCTTGGAGGGGGCGCTTAATTCACCCCTCCACTTT.

The chain carries TRBV28 and TRBJ2-5; D ambiguous. CDR3 size: 14 residues. Germline assignment: CDR1 MDHEN and CDR2 SYDVKM. V shed 6 bases and J shed 3 bases, with 14 bases lying between them. CDR3 residues: CASRWKIGEETQYF. Written as DNA, the CDR3 is TGTGCCAGCAGGTGGAAGATAGGTGAAGAGACCCAGTACTTC.

The rearrangement links TRBV12-3 or TRBV12-4 to TRBJ1-4; 7 nucleotides line up with TRBD1. The CDR3 spans 14 residues. Losses at the gene ends were 5 bases for V and 8 bases for J; bases not matched to a gene: 8. The CDR3 region is CASSHDRVGEKLFF. The CDR3 coding sequence is TGTGCCAGCAGTCATGACAGGGTCGGGGAAAAACTGTTTTTT.

In its sample, this clonotype was seen a few times. CDR3 residues: CASSPPPPGRTDTQYF. CDR3 coding DNA: TGTGCCAGCAGCCCTCCTCCTCCAGGGCGCACAGATACGCAGTATTTT. The chain carries TRBV11-2 and TRBJ2-3; D may be TRBD1 (5 bases). Germline loops: CDR1 SGHAT, CDR2 FQNNGV. The V end was cut by 5 bases, the J end by 1 base, with 16 bases between. The CDR3 length is 16 residues.

This chain links TRBV4-2 with TRBJ2-3; 7 bases align to TRBD2. The germline gives CDR1 LGHNA, CDR2 YNFKEQ. The CDR3 spans 16 residues. V shed 1 base, J shed 2 bases, and the junction held 6 bases outside the gene matches. CDR3 residues: CASSQVVGGSTDTQYF. CDR3 DNA sequence: TGTGCCAGCAGCCAAGTCGTGGGGGGGTCCACAGATACGCAGTATTTT.

The rearrangement joins TRBV20-1 to TRBJ1-5; D remains unclear. Germline CDR1 DFQATT, CDR2 SNEGSKA (reference sequence). V was shortened by 3 bases and J by 0 bases, with 9 bases between the two germline ends. This CDR3 is built from 14 residues. CDR3 sequence: CSASEPLSNQPQHF. The CDR3 DNA sequence: TGCAGTGCTAGTGAGCCCCTTAGCAATCAGCCCCAGCATTTT.

The chain employs TRBV5-1 and TRBJ1-2, with 10 bases that match TRBD1. CDR1 and CDR2 (germline): SGHRS, YFSETQ. After removal of 4 bases from V and 5 bases from J, the junction contained 14 bases not matched to a gene. The CDR3 spans 17 residues. The DNA of the CDR3 is TGCGCCAGCAGCACGATGGGGACAGGGGAGGGGAGATATGGCTACACCTTC. Protein: CASSTMGTGEGRYGYTF. Filled out from reference TRBV5-1 and TRBJ1-2, the complete variable domain reads KAGVTQTPRYLIKTRGQQVTLSCSPISGHRSVSWYQQTPGQGLQFLFEYFSETQRNKGNFPGRFSGRQFSNSRSEMNVSTLELGDSALYLCASSTMGTGEGRYGYTFGSGTRLTVV.

This clonotype was seen more than once but under ten times. This chain links TRBV12-3 or TRBV12-4 with TRBJ2-2, with 11 bases aligning to TRBD2. V lost 5 bases, J lost 3 bases, and 8 bases stayed unmatched. This CDR3 region has 17 residues. CDR3 loop: CASSPPTSGAYTGELFF. The DNA of the CDR3 is TGTGCCAGCAGTCCCCCGACTAGCGGGGCCTACACCGGGGAGCTGTTTTTT.